This T cell receptor beta chain originates from a study of blood T cell repertoires in COVID-19. Whole-study context: The United States, Italy and Spain provided the acute and convalescent COVID-19 samples. The analysed material was cDNA or gDNA that came from T cells, B-cell-depleted T cells, or PBMCs.

CDR1 and CDR2 (germline): SGDLS, YYNGEE. This CDR3 is built from 15 residues. In the case of this clone: The junction differs from germline at one of its ends, possibly a read error.

Original methodology: Amplification from reference gene primers served as the basis for estimated nucleated cell counts. Profiling relied on immunoSEQ multiplex PCR, and the TCRdb table lists in-frame clones only, not all of them. D and trimming were read from the DNA, whereas the V and J calls and clone size are those reported in that table. The sample gives about 220,000 clones, around 82% of which show up once; about 13% is in the top ten. The sample taken for sequencing was peripheral blood. This sequence originates from a human donor in a cohort sampled during active COVID-19. V and J are TRBV9 and TRBJ2-1; 10 bases are a match to TRBD2. CDR3 bases: TGTGCCAGCAGCGTAGAGAGCGGGAGGGCCAATGGGCAGTTCTTC. Its translation: CASSVESGRANGQFF.